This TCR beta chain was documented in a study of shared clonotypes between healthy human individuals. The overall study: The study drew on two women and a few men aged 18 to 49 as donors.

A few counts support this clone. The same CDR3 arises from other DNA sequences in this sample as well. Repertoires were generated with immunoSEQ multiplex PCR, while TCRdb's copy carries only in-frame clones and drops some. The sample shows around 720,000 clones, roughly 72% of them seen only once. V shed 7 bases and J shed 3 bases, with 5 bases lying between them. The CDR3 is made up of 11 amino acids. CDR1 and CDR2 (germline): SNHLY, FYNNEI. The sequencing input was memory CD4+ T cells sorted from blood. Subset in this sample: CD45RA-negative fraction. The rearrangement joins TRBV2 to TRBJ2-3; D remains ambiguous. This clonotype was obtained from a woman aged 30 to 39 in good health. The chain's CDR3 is CASTGTDTQYF. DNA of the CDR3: TGTGCCAGCACCGGAACAGATACGCAGTATTTT.